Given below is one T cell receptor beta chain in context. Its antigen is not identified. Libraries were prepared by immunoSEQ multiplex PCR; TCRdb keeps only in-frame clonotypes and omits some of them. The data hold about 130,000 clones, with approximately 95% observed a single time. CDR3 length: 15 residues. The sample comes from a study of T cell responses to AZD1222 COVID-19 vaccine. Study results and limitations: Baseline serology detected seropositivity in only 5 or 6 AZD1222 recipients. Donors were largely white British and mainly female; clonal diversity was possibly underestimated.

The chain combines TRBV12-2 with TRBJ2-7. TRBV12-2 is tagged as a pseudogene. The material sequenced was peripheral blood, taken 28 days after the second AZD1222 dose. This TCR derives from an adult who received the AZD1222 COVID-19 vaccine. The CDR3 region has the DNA TGTGCAAGTCGCTTATCACGGCGAACCGCCTACGAGCAGTACTTC. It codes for CASRLSRRTAYEQYF.